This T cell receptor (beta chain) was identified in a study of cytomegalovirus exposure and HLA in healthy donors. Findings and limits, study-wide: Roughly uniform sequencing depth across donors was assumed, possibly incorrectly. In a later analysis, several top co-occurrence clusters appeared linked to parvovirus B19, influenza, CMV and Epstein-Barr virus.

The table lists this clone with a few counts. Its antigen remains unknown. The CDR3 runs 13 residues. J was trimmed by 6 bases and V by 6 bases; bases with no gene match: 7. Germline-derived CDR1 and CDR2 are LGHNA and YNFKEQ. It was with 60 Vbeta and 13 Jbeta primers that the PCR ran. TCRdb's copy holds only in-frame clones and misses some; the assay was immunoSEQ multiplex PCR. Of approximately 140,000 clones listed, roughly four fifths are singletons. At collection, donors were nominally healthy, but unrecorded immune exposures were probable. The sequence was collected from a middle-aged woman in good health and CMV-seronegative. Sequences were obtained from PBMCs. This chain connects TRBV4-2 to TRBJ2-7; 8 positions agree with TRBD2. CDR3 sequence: CASRGAGGPEQYF. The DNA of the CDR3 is TGTGCCAGCAGGGGGGCGGGAGGTCCCGAGCAGTACTTC.